Detailed here is one TCR beta chain. The antigen is undetermined. The data belong to a study of OX40 agonist ivuxolimab in advanced cancers. For the study at large: Cancers in dose escalation were hepatocellular, melanoma, renal cell and head and neck. Whole-study results and caveats: No determination was made of the antigen specificity of the expanded peripheral T cells. Circulating CD4+ and CD8+ T cells showed clonal expansion by week 6 at 0.1 to 3.0 mg/kg. Partial responders at 0.1-3.0 mg/kg showed near-lowest clonal expansion.

Method: immunoSEQ multiplex PCR; TCRdb's copy keeps in-frame clones and lacks some. The top ten hold 8.4% of the sample, which has just over 15,000 clones, 50% to 75% seen once. Looked up from germline, CDR1 is SGHTA and CDR2 is FQGTGA. This CDR3 is 13 amino acids long. The ends were cut back, 4 bases at V and 3 bases at J, with 9 bases in the middle. This chain connects TRBV7-3 to TRBJ1-2; D is unclear. The source was CD4+ or CD8+ T cells sorted from blood, collected in a trial of the OX40 agonist ivuxolimab. This receptor was taken from an adult with an advanced solid tumor such as melanoma, head and neck, liver or kidney cancer. DNA of the CDR3: TGTGCCAGCAGCTCAGGCCAGGACTATGGCTACACCTTC. This translates into CASSSGQDYGYTF.